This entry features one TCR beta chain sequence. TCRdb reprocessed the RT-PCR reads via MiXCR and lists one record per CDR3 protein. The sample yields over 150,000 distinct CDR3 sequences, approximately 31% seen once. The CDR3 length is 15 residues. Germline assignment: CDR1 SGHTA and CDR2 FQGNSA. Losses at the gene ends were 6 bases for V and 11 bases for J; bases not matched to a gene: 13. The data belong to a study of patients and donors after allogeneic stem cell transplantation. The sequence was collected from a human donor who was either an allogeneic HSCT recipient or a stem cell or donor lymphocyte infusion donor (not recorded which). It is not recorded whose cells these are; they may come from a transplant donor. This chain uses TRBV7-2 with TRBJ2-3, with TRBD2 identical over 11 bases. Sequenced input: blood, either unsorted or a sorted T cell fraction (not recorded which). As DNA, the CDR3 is TGTGCCAGCAGGCAAGCGCGACTAGCGGGACCTCGGCAGTATTTT. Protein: CASRQARLAGPRQYF.